The sequence of this TCR beta chain was determined in a study of T cells in Graves' hyperthyroidism and ophthalmopathy. General study results and limits: Most expanded thyroid clonotypes above 0.001 also appeared in blood. Model output signaled ophthalmopathy a median 6.5 months ahead of onset. A 13 V-J model separated ophthalmopathy from stable hyperthyroidism.

It was at first hyperthyroidism diagnosis, before any ophthalmopathy symptoms, that the blood sample was taken. CDR3 length: 14 amino acids. The V end was cut by 5 bases, the J end by 3 bases, with 12 bases between. Germline CDR1 and CDR2: MNHNS and SASEGT. TCR beta CDR3 regions were amplified from RNA. The study used the HTBI primer set for a first-round RT-PCR of the TCR CDR3. TCRdb ran MiXCR on the multiplex PCR reads and lists one entry per CDR3 protein. The profile shows approximately 150,000 distinct CDR3 sequences, approximately 9% of them singletons. This clonotype was observed many times. The antigen remains undetermined.

The source is a woman younger than 30 with Graves' hyperthyroidism that later progressed to Graves' ophthalmopathy. Material for sequencing was blood. The rearrangement uses TRBV6-1 and TRBJ2-3, with a tentative D call TRBD1 (5 bases). CDR3 nucleotides: TGTGCCAGCAGTCCAACAGGTCGGACAGATACGCAGTATTTT. Translating it yields CASSPTGRTDTQYF.